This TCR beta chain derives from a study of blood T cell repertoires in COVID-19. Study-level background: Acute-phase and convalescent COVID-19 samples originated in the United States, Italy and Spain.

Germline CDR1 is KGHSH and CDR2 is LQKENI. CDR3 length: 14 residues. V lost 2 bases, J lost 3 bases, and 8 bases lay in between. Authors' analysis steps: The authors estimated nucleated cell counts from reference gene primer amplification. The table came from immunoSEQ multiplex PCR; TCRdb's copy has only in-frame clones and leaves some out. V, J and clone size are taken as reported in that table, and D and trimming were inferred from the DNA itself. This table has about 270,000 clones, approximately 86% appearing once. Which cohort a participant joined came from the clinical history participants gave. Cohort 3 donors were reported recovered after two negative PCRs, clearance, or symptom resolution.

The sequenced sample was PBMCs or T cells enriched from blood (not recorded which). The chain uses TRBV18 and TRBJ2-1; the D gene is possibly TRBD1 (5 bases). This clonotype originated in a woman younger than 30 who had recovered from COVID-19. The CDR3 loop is CASSPSGYYNEQFF. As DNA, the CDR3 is TGTGCCAGCTCACCATCAGGGTACTACAATGAGCAGTTCTTC.